Below are 7 T cell receptor beta chains sequenced from a single sample in a study of blood T cell repertoires in COVID-19. Clones were sequenced by immunoSEQ multiplex PCR, and TCRdb holds only the in-frame ones, with some missing. The sample has 250,000 or so clones; 75% to 90% are singletons. Sample: PBMCs or T cells enriched from blood (not recorded which). The source of these receptors is a woman in her thirties with acute COVID-19.

The rearrangement joins TRBV5-6 to TRBJ1-6; D call uncertain. The CDR3 runs to 17 residues. CDR1 is SGHDT, CDR2 YYEEEE, per germline. Trimming shortened V by 5 bases and J by 0 bases, and 15 bases separated the two germline ends. The CDR3 nucleotides read TGTGCCAGCAGTTCCTTAGGAGGCGGCTCCTATAATTCACCCCTCCACTTT. It codes for CASSSLGGGSYNSPLHF.

The J gene is TRBJ2-1, the V gene TRBV19, with TRBD1 as a possible D gene (6 bases). CDR1 and CDR2 (germline): LNHDA, SQIVND (reference sequence). This CDR3 has 15 amino acids. The V and J ends lost 7 bases and 0 bases respectively, with 13 bases between them. CDR3 sequence: CASKDSGSSYNEQFF. The CDR3 nucleotides read TGTGCCAGTAAGGACAGTGGAAGCTCCTACAATGAGCAGTTCTTC.

The chain combines TRBV19 with TRBJ2-2; TRBD1 agrees at 9 bases. The CDR3 loop spans 14 amino acids. Germline CDR1 is LNHDA and CDR2 is SQIVND (reference sequence). V trimming: 8 bases; J trimming: 7 bases; junction bases outside the gene matches: 8. The DNA for the CDR3 is TGTGCCAGTGACACCGGGACAGGGTTCGGGGAGCTGTTTTTT. Encoded protein: CASDTGTGFGELFF.

The J gene is TRBJ2-7, the V gene TRBV5-4; 11 bases are shared with TRBD2. V trimming: 4 bases; J trimming: 4 bases; junction bases outside the gene matches: 10. Per the germline V gene, CDR1 is SGHNT and CDR2 is YYREEE (reference sequence). CDR3 length: 16 residues. Here the CDR3 DNA reads TGTGCCAGCAGCCCAAAACTAGCGGGAGAAGATTACGAGCAGTACTTC. Its protein is CASSPKLAGEDYEQYF.

The chain has TRBV6-5 and TRBJ2-5, with 11 bases aligning to TRBD1. The V and J ends lost 6 bases and 5 bases, in that order; junction bases with no gene match: 5. Germline V lookup: CDR1 MNHEY, CDR2 SVGAGI. The CDR3 contains 14 residues. CDR3 amino acids: CASRPGQGVETQYF. Written as DNA, the CDR3 is TGTGCCAGCAGGCCGGGACAGGGGGTGGAGACCCAGTACTTC.

The V gene is TRBV19, the J gene TRBJ2-7; no clear D gene. In germline, CDR1 is LNHDA, CDR2 SQIVND (reference sequence). The germline V and J ends were trimmed by 5 bases and 3 bases, with 11 bases remaining between them. The CDR3 extends over 13 amino acids. Written as DNA, the CDR3 is TGTGCCAGTAGTCAAAATACAGACTACGAGCAGTACTTC. Encoded protein: CASSQNTDYEQYF.

V and J are TRBV7-9 and TRBJ2-3; 7 bases line up with TRBD2. The CDR3 extends over 15 amino acids. The V and J ends lost 3 bases and 2 bases, in that order; junction bases with no gene match: 5. Germline values: CDR1 SEHNR, CDR2 FQNEAQ (reference sequence). CDR3 bases: TGTGCCAGCAGCTTCCGGGACTACGACACAGATACGCAGTATTTT. It specifies CASSFRDYDTDTQYF.